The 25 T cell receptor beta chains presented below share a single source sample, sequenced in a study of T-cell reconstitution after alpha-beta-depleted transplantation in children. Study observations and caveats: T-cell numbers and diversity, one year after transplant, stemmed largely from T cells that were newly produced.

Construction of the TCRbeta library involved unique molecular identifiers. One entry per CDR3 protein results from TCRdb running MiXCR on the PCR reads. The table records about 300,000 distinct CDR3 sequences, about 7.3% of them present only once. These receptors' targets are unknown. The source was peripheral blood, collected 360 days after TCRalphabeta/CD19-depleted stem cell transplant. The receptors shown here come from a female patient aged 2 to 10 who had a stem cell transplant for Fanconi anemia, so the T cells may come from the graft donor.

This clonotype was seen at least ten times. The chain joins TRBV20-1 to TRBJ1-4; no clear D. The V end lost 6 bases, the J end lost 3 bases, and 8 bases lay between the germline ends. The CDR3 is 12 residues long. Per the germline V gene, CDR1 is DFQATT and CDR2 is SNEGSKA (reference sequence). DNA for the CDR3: TGCAGTGCGGCCCCTCCTAATGAAAAACTGTTTTTT. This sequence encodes CSAAPPNEKLFF.

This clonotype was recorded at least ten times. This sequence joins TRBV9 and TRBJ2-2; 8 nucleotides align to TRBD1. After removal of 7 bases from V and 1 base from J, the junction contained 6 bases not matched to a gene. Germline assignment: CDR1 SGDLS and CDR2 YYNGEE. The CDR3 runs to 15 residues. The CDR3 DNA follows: TGTGCCAGCCGGATGACAGGGGAGAACACCGGGGAGCTGTTTTTT. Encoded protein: CASRMTGENTGELFF.

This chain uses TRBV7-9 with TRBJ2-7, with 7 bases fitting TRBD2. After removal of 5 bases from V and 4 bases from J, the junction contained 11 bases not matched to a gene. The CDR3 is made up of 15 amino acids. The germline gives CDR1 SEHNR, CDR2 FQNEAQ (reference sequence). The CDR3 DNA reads TGTGCCAGCAGCGCCACCTCAGGCGGGAGATACGAGCAGTACTTC. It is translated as CASSATSGGRYEQYF.

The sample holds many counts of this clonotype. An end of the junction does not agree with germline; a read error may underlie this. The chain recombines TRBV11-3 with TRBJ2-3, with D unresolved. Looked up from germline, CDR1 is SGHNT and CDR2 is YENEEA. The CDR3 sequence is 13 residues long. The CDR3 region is CASSPYSTDTQYF. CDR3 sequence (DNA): TGCGCCAGCAGCCCTTACAGCACAGATACGCAGTATTTT.

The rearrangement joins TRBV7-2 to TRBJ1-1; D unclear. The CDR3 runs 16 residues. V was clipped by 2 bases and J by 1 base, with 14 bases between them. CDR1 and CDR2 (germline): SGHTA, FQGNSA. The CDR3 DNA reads TGTGCCAGCAGCTTATTGTGGGCGGGGAAGAACACTGAAGCTTTCTTT. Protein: CASSLLWAGKNTEAFF.

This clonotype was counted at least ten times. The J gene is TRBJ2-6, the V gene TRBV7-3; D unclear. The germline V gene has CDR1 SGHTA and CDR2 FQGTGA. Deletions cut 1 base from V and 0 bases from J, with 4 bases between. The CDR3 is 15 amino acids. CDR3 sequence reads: CASSLSLSGANVLTF. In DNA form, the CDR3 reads TGTGCCAGCAGCTTAAGTCTCTCTGGGGCCAACGTCCTGACTTTC. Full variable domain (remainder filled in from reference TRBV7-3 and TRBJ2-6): GAGVSQTPSNKVTEKGKYVELRCDPISGHTALYWYRQSLGQGPEFLIYFQGTGAADDSGLPNDRFFAVRPEGSVSTLKIQRTERGDSAVYLCASSLSLSGANVLTFGAGSRLTVL.

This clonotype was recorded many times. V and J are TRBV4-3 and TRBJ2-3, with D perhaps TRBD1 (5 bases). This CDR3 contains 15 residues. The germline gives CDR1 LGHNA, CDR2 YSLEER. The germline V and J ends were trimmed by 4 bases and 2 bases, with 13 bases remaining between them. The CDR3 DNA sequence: TGCGCCAGCAGCCTTGGAAAAGGGGTCACAGATACGCAGTATTTT. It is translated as CASSLGKGVTDTQYF.

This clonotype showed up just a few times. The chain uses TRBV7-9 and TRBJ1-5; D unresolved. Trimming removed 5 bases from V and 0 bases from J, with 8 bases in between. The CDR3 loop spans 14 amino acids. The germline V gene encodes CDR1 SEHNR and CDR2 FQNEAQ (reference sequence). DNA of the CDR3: TGTGCCAGCAGCCATTTAAATAGCAATCAGCCCCAGCATTTT. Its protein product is CASSHLNSNQPQHF. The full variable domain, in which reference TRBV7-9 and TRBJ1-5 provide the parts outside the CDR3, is DTGVSQNPRHKITKRGQNVTFRCDPISEHNRLYWYRQTLGQGPEFLTYFQNEAQLEKSRLLSDRFSAERPKGSFSTLEIQRTEQGDSAMYLCASSHLNSNQPQHFGDGTRLSIL.

As DNA, the CDR3 is TGTGCCAGTAGTATACTTCCAGGCATGAACACTGAAGCTTTCTTT. It is translated as CASSILPGMNTEAFF. The chain joins TRBV19 to TRBJ1-1; D ambiguous. From germline, CDR1 is LNHDA and CDR2 SQIVND (reference sequence). V was shortened by 2 bases and J by 0 bases, with 10 bases between the two germline ends. The CDR3 has 15 residues.

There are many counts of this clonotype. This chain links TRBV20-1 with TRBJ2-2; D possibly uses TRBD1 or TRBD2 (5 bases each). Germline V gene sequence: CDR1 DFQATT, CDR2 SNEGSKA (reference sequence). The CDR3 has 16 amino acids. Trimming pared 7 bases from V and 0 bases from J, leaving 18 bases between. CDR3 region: CSVPSPWGSNTGELFF. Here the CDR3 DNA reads TGCAGTGTACCGAGTCCTTGGGGGTCGAACACCGGGGAGCTGTTTTTT.

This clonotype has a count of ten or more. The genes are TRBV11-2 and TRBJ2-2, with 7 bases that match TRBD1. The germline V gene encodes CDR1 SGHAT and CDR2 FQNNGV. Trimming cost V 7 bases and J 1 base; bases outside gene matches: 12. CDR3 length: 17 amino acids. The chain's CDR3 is CASNLMTGTENTGELFF. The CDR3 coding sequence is TGTGCCAGCAACCTAATGACCGGGACAGAGAACACCGGGGAGCTGTTTTTT. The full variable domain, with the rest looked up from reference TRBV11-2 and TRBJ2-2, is EAGVAQSPRYKIIEKRQSVAFWCNPISGHATLYWYQQILGQGPKLLIQFQNNGVVDDSQLPKDRFSAERLKGVDSTLKIQPAKLEDSAVYLCASNLMTGTENTGELFFGEGSRLTVL.

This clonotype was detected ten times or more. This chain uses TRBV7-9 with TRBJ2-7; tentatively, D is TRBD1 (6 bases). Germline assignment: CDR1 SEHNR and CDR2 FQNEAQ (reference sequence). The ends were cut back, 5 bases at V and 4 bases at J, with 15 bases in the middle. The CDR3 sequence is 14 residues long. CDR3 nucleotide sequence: TGTGCCAGCAGCCCACGGGACACCCATTACGAGCAGTACTTC. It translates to CASSPRDTHYEQYF.

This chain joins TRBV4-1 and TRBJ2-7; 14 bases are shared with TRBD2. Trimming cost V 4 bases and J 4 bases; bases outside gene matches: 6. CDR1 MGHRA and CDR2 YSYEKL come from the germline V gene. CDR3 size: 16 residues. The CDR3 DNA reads TGCGCCAGCAGCCGACCCGGGACTAGCGGGAGTTACGAGCAGTACTTC. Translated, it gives CASSRPGTSGSYEQYF.

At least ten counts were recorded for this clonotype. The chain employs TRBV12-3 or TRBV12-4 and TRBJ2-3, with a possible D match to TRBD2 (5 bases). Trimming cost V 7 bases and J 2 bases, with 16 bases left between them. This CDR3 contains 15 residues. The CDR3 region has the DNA TGTGCCAGCACTCGAGACGGGATCTACACAGATACGCAGTATTTT. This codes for CASTRDGIYTDTQYF.

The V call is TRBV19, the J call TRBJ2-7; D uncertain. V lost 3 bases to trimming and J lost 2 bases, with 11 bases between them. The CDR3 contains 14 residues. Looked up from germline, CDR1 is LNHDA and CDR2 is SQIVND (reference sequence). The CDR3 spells CASSISRLTYEQYF. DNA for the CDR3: TGTGCCAGTAGTATTTCCCGACTGACCTACGAGCAGTACTTC.

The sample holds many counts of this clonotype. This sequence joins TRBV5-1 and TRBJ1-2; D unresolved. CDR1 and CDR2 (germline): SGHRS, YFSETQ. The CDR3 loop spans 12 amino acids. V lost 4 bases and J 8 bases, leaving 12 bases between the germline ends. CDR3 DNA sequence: TGCGCCAGCAGCCTACCTGATGGCGGCTACACCTTC. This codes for CASSLPDGGYTF.

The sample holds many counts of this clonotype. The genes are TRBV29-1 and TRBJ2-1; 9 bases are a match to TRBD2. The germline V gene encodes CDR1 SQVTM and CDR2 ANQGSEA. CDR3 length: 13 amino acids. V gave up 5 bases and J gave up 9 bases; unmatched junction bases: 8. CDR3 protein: CSVIQTSGSEQFF. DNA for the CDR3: TGCAGCGTTATTCAGACTAGCGGTTCTGAGCAGTTCTTC.

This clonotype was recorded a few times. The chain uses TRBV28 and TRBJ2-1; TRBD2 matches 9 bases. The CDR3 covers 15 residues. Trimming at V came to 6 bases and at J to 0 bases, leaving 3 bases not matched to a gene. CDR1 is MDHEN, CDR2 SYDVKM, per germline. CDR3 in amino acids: CASRLAGSSYNEQFF. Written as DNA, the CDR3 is TGTGCCAGCAGGCTAGCGGGGAGCTCCTACAATGAGCAGTTCTTC.

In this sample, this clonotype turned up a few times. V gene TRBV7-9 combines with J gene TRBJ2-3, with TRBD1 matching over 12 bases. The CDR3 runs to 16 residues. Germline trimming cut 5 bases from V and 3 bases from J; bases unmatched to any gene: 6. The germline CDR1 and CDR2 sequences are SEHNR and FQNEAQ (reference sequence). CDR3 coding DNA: TGTGCCAGCAGCCCCGGGGACAGGGGGCGAACAGATACGCAGTATTTT. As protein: CASSPGDRGRTDTQYF.

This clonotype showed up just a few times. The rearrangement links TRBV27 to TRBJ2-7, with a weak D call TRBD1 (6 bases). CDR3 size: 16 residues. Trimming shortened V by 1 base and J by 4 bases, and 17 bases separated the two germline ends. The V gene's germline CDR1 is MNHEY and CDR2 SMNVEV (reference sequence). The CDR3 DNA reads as TGTGCCAGCAGTTTATATTCGGGACATAGCTTTTACGAGCAGTACTTC. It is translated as CASSLYSGHSFYEQYF.

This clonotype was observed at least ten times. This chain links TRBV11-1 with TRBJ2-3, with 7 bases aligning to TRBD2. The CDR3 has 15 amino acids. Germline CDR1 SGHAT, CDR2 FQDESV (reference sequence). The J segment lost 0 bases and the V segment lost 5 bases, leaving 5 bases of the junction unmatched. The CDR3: CASSRAGLSTDTQYF. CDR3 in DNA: TGTGCCAGCAGCCGAGCGGGGTTAAGCACAGATACGCAGTATTTT.

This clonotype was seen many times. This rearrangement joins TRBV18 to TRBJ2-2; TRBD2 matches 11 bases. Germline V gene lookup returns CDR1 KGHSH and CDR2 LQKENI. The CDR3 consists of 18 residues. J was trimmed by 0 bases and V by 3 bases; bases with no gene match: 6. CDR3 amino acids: CASSPGTSGYTNTGELFF. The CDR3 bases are TGTGCCAGCTCACCTGGGACTAGCGGATATACGAACACCGGGGAGCTGTTTTTT. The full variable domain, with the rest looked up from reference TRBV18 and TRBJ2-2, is NAGVMQNPRHLVRRRGQEARLRCSPMKGHSHVYWYRQLPEEGLKFMVYLQKENIIDESGMPKERFSAEFPKEGPSILRIQQVVRGDSAAYFCASSPGTSGYTNTGELFFGEGSRLTVL.

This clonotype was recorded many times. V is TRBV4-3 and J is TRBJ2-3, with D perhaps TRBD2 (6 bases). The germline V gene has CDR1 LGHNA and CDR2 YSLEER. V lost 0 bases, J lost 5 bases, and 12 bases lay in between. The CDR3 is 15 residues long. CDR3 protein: CASSQDAGLRDTQYF. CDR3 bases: TGCGCCAGCAGCCAAGATGCGGGACTCCGAGATACGCAGTATTTT.

Here the CDR3 reads CASSNRDQQGTQYF. The CDR3 bases are TGTGCCAGCAGCAACCGGGACCAACAGGGGACCCAGTACTTC. The chain couples TRBV7-8 to TRBJ2-5; perhaps TRBD1 as D (6 bases). V was pared by 5 bases and J by 7 bases, with 17 bases between. The V gene's germline CDR1 is SGHVS and CDR2 FQNEAQ. This CDR3 is built from 14 residues.

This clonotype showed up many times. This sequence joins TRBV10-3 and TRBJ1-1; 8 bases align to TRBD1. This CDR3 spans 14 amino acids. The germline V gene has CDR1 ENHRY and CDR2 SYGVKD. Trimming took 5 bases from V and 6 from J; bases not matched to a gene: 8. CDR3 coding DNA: TGTGCCATCAGTCGACAGGGGCAGGATGCTGAAGCTTTCTTT. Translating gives CAISRQGQDAEAFF.